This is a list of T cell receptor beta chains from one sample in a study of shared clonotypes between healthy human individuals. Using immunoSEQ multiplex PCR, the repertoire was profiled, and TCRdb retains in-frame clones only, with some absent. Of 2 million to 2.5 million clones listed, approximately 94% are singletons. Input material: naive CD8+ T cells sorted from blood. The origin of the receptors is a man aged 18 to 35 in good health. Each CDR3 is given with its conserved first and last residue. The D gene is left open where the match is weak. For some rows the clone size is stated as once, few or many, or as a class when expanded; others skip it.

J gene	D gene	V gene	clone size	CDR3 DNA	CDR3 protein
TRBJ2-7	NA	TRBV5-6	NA	TGTGCCAGCAGCTTGGGGCCTACCGCCTACGAGCAGTACTTC	CASSLGPTAYEQYF
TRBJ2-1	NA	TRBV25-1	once	TGTGCCAGCAGTGATCTAGCGAGGAGCTCCGATGAGCAGTTCTTC	CASSDLARSSDEQFF
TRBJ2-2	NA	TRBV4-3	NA	TGCGCCAGCAGCCAAGAGGATCTTACGACTTACCCCACCGGGGAGCTGTTTTTT	CASSQEDLTTYPTGELFF
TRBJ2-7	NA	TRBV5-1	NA	TGCGCCAGCAGCCTCTCCCAGGGACTTAATTACGAGCAGTACTTC	CASSLSQGLNYEQYF
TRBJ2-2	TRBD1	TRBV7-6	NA	TGTGCCAGCAGCTCTGAGGGGACAGGCGGGGAACTGTTTTTT	CASSSEGTGGELFF
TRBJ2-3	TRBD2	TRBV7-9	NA	TGTGCCAGCAGCCCACTAGCGGGCTCTAGCACAGATACGCAGTATTTT	CASSPLAGSSTDTQYF
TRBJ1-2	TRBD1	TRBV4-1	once	TGCGCCAGCAGCCAAGAGGGTCACGGGACAGGCTATGGCTACACCTTC	CASSQEGHGTGYGYTF
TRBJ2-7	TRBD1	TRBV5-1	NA	TGCGCCAGCAGCCTCGGGACAGCCACCTACGAGCAGTACTTC	CASSLGTATYEQYF
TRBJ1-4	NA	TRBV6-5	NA	TGTGCCAGCCGACCCGCCACTCCTAATGAAAAACTGTTTTTT	CASRPATPNEKLFF
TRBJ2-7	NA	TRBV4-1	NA	TGCGCCAGCAGCCAAGTGAGCGCGGGCTACGAGCAGTACTTC	CASSQVSAGYEQYF
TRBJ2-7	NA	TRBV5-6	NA	TGTGCCAGCAGCTTAGGAGGGGGCGGCGGCTACGAGCAGTACTTC	CASSLGGGGGYEQYF
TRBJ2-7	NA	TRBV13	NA	TGTGCCAGCAGCTTAGAAGTAAGCTCCTACGAGCAGTACTTC	CASSLEVSSYEQYF
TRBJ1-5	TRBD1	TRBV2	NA	TGTGCCAGCAGTGAATCCCCAACAGGGGACAATCAGCCCCAGCATTTT	CASSESPTGDNQPQHF
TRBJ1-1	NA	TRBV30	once	TGTGCCTGGAGTGGGGGTCGGGCTGAAGCTTTCTTT	CAWSGGRAEAFF
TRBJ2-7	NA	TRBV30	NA	TGTGCCTGGAGGGCGGACTCCTACGAGCAGTACTTC	CAWRADSYEQYF
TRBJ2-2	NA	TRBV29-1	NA	TGCAGCGTTGTATGGGAGACCGGGGAGCTGTTTTTT	CSVVWETGELFF
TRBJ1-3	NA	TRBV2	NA	TGTGCCAGCAGTGAACGAGGTGAGGGTGCTGGAAACACCATATATTTT	CASSERGEGAGNTIYF
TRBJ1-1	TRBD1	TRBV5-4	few	TGTGCCAGCAGCCCGGGACAGGGAGGGGTGACTGAAGCTTTCTTT	CASSPGQGGVTEAFF
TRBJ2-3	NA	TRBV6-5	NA	TGTGCCAGCAGAGACATTTCTAGCACAGATACGCAGTATTTT	CASRDISSTDTQYF
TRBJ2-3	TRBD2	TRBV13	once	TGTGCCAGCAGCTTACTAGCGGGAGGGAGCGATACGCAGTATTTT	CASSLLAGGSDTQYF
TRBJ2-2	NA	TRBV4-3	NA	TGCGCCAGCAGCCTAGGGGTGGACACCGGGGAGCTGTTTTTT	CASSLGVDTGELFF
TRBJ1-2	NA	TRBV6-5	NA	TGTGCCAGCAGTTACTCACTCACAGGTTCCCTCTATGGCTACACCTTC	CASSYSLTGSLYGYTF
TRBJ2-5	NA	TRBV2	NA	TGTGCCAGCAGTGATAACATACGGAATTACCAAGAGACCCAGTACTTC	CASSDNIRNYQETQYF
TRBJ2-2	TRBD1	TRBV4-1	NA	TGCGCCAGCAGCCAAGGACAGGGTCTCACCGGGGAGCTGTTTTTT	CASSQGQGLTGELFF
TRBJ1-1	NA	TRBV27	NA	TGTGCCAGCAGTTTATTGGGGGTCACTGAAGCTTTCTTT	CASSLLGVTEAFF
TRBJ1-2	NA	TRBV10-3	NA	TGTGCCACCTTTGGAAAGGACCACTATGGCTACACCTTC	CATFGKDHYGYTF
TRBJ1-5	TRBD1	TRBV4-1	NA	TGCGCCAGCAGCCAAGTGGACAGGGGGCCCAATAATACAAATCAGCCCCAGCATTTT	CASSQVDRGPNNTNQPQHF
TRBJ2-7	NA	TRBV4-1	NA	TGCGCCAGCAGCCAAGTGGGGTCTACAGAGCAGTACTTC	CASSQVGSTEQYF
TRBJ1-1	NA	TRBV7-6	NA	TGTGCCAGCAGCTTGACGGGGAGCGAAGCTTTCTTT	CASSLTGSEAFF
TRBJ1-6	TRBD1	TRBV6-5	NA	TGTGCCAGCAGAGACGGACAGGGTCCACCCCTCCACTTT	CASRDGQGPPLHF
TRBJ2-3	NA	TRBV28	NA	TGTGCCAGCAGCTTAAGAGGGCCTCCTGATGATACGCAGTATTTT	CASSLRGPPDDTQYF
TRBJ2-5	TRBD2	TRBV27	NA	TGTGCCAGCAGCCGGACTAGCGGGGCTCAAGAGACCCAGTACTTC	CASSRTSGAQETQYF
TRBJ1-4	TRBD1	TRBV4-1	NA	TGCGCCAGCAGCCAAGTGAGGCAGGGGGATGAAAAACTGTTTTTT	CASSQVRQGDEKLFF
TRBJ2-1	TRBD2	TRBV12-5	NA	TGTGCTAGTGGTTTGCCGCACCCCGAGACTAGCGGAAACTACAATGAGCAGTTCTTC	CASGLPHPETSGNYNEQFF
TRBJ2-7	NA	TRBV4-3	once	TGCGCCAGCAGCCAAGATTTGGGGGAGGCATTTGATGAGCAGTACTTC	CASSQDLGEAFDEQYF
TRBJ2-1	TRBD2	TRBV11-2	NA	TGTGCCAGCAGCTTCGTCGGACTAGCGGGAGGAGTAACCGGCAATGAGCAGTTCTTC	CASSFVGLAGGVTGNEQFF